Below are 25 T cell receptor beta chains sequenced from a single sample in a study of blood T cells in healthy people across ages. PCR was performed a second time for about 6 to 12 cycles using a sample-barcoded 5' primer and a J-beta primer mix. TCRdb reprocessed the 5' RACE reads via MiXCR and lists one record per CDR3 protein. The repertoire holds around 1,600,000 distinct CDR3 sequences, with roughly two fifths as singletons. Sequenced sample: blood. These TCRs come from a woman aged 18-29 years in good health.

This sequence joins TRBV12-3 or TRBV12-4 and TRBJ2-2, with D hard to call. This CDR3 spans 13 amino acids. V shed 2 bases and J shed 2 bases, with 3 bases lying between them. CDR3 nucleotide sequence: TGTGCCAGCAGTTTAAAAAACACCGGGGAGCTGTTTTTT. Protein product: CASSLKNTGELFF.

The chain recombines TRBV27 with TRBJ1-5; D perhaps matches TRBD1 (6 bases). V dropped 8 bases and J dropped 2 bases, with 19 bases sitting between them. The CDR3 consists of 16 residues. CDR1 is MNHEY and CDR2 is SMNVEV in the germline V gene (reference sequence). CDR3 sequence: CASGAAGALGNQPQHF. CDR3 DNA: TGTGCCAGCGGAGCTGCAGGGGCGCTAGGCAATCAGCCCCAGCATTTT.

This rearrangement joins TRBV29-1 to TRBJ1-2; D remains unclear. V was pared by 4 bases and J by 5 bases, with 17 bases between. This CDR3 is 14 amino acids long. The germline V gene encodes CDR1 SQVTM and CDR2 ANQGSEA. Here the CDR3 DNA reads TGCAGCGTTGTGACTCGAAAGGATGGATATGGCTACACCTTC. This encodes CSVVTRKDGYGYTF.

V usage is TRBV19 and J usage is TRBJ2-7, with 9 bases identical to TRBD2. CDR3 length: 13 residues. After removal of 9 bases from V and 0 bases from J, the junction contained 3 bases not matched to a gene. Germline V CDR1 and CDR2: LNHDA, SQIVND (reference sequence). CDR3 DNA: TGTGCCAGCTTAGCGGGAGACTCCTACGAGCAGTACTTC. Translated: CASLAGDSYEQYF.

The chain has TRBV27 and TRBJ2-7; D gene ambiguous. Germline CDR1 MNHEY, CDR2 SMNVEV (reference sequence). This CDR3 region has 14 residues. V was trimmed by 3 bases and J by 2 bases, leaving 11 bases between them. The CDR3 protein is CASSLRSLPYEQYF. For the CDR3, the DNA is TGTGCCAGCAGTTTGCGATCTCTCCCCTACGAGCAGTACTTC.

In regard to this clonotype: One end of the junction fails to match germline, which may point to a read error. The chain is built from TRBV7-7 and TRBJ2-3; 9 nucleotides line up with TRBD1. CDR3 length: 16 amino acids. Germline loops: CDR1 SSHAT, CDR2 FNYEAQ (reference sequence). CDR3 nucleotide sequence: TGTGCTAGCAGCCGCCCGGGACAGGGTATTCCAGATACGCAGTATTTT. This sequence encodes CASSRPGQGIPDTQYF.

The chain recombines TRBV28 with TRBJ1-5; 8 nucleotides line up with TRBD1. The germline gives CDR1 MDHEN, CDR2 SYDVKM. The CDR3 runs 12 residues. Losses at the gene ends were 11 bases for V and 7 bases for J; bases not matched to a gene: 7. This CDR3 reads CAGKTGGQPQHF. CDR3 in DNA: TGTGCCGGAAAAACAGGGGGACAGCCCCAGCATTTT.

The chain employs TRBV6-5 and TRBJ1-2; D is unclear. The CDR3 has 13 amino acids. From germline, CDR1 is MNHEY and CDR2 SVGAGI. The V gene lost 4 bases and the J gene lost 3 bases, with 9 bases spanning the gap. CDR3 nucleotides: TGTGCCAGCAGTTTCTCTTTACACTATGGCTACACCTTC. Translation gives CASSFSLHYGYTF.

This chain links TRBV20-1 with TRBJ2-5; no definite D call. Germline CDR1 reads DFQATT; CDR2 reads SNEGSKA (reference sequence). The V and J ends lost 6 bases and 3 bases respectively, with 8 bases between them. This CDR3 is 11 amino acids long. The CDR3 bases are TGCAGTGCAGAAAGTAAAGAGACCCAGTACTTC. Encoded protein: CSAESKETQYF.

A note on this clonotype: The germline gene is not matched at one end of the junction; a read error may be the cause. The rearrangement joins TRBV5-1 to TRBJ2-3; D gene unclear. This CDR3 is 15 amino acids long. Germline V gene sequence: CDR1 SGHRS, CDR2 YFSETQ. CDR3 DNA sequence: TGCGCCAGCGGCTTGGCCAGGCAGCGCGCAGATACGCAGTATTTT. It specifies CASGLARQRADTQYF.

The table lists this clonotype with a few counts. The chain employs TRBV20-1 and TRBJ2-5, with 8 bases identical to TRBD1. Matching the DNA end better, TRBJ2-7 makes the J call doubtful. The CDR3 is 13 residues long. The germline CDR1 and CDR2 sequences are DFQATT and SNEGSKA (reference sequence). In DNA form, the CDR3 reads TGCAGTGCTAGAAACCAGGGGGCCGACGAGCAGTACTTC. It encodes CSARNQGADEQYF.

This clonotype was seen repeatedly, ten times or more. The CDR3 here is CASSLDGTSGRRGVNEQFF. DNA of the CDR3: TGTGCCAGCAGCTTAGACGGGACTAGCGGGAGACGAGGGGTCAATGAGCAGTTCTTC. This chain joins TRBV7-2 and TRBJ2-1, with 14 bases identical to TRBD2. The CDR3 contains 19 residues. Trimming at V came to 1 base and at J to 6 bases, leaving 11 bases not matched to a gene. Germline CDR1 SGHTA, CDR2 FQGNSA.

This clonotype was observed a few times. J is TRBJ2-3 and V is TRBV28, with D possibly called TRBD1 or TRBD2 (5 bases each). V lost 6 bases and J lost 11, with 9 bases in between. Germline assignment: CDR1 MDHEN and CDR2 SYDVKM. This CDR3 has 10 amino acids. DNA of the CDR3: TGTGCCAGCAGAGAGGGGAAGCAGTATTTT. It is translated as CASREGKQYF.

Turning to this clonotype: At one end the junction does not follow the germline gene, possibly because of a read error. CDR3 DNA sequence: TGTACCAGCAGTTCCGCGGGGTCCTCCTACGAGCAGTACTTC. It is translated as CTSSSAGSSYEQYF. The chain combines TRBV27 with TRBJ2-7; D possibly corresponds to TRBD2 (6 bases). Germline CDR1 and CDR2: MNHEY and SMNVEV (reference sequence). This CDR3 has 14 residues.

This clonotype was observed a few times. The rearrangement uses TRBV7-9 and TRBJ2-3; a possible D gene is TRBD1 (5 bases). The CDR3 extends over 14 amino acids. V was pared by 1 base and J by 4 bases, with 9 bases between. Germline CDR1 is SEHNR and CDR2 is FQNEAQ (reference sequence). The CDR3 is CASSLEAGPDTQYF. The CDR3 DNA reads TGTGCCAGCAGCTTAGAGGCAGGGCCAGATACGCAGTATTTT.

Here the CDR3 reads CASRVQGRGHTEAFF. In DNA form, the CDR3 reads TGTGCCAGCAGGGTCCAGGGCAGGGGGCACACTGAAGCTTTCTTT. This chain uses TRBV27 with TRBJ1-1, with 8 bases that match TRBD1. The CDR3 contains 15 residues. The germline V gene has CDR1 MNHEY and CDR2 SMNVEV (reference sequence). V shed 6 bases and J 3 bases; nucleotides not matched to a gene: 9.

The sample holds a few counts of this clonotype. CDR3 nucleotide sequence: TGTGCCAGCAGCCAAGACGGGAGAAGCTACAATGAGCAGTACTTC. Translating gives CASSQDGRSYNEQYF. This chain uses TRBV3-1 with TRBJ2-4, with a weak D call TRBD2 (6 bases). V shed 0 bases and J shed 13 bases, with 19 bases lying between them. The CDR3 is 15 amino acids. CDR1 is LGHDT, CDR2 YNNKEL, per germline (reference sequence). The full variable domain, its missing parts supplied by reference TRBV3-1 and TRBJ2-4, is DTAVSQTPKYLVTQMGNDKSIKCEQNLGHDTMYWYKQDSKKFLKIMFSYNNKELIINETVPNRFSPKSPDKAHLNLHINSLELGDSAVYFCASSQDGRSYNEQYFGAGTRLSVL.

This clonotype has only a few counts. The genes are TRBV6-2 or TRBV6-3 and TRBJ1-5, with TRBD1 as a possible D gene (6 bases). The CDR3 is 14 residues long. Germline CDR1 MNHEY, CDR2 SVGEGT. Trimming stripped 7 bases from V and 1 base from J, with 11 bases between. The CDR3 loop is CASTRGRSNQPQHF. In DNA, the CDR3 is TGTGCCAGCACTAGGGGGAGAAGCAATCAGCCCCAGCATTTT.

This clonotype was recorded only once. The CDR3 region is CASKTDATNEKLFF. CDR3 DNA: TGTGCCAGCAAAACGGATGCAACTAATGAAAAACTGTTTTTT. The gene calls are TRBV27 and TRBJ1-4; D uncertain. In germline, CDR1 is MNHEY, CDR2 SMNVEV (reference sequence). The CDR3 is 14 residues long. The V end was cut by 7 bases, the J end by 0 bases, with 9 bases between.

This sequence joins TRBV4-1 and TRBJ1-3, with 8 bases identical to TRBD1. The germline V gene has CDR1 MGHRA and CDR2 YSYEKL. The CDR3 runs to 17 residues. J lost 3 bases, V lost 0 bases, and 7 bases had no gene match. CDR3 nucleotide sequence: TGCGCCAGCAGCCAAGATCAGGGGGCATCGTTTGGAAACACCATATATTTT. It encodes CASSQDQGASFGNTIYF.

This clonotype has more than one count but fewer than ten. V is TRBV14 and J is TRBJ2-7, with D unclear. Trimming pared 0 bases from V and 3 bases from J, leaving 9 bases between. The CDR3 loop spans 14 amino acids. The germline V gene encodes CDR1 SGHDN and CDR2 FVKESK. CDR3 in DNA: TGTGCCAGCAGCCAAGATGAGTGGGGCTACGAGCAGTACTTC. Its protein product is CASSQDEWGYEQYF.

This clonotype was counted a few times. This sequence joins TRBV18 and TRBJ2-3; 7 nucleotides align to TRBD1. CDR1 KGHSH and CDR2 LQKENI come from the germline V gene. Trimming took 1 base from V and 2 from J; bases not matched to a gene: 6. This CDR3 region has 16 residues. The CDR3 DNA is TGTGCCAGCTCACCACGGGGGACAGCAAACACAGATACGCAGTATTTT. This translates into CASSPRGTANTDTQYF.

CDR3 bases: TGTGCCAGCAGTACGCGGGACATCACAGATACGCAGTATTTT. Its protein product is CASSTRDITDTQYF. The rearrangement uses TRBV6-2 or TRBV6-3 and TRBJ2-3; D tentatively fits TRBD1 or TRBD2 (6 bases each). This CDR3 has 14 residues. The V gene's germline CDR1 is MNHEY and CDR2 SVGEGT. Trimming pared 5 bases from V and 2 bases from J, leaving 11 bases between.

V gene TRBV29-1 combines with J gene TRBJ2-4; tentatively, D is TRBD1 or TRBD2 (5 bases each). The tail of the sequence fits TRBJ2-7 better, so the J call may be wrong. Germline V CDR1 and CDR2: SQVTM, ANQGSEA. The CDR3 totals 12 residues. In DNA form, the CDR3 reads TGCAGCGTTGAAGATGGGGGTACCGAGCAGTACTTC. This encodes CSVEDGGTEQYF.

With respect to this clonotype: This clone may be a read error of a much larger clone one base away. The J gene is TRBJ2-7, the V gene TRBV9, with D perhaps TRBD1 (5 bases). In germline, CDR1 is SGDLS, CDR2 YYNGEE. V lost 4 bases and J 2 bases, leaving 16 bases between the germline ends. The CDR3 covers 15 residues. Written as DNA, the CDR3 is TGTGCCAGCAGCTTGGGGCCCCGGAGCCCCTACGAGCAGTACTTC. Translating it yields CASSLGPRSPYEQYF.